This T cell receptor (beta chain) was recovered during a study of T cells in Graves' hyperthyroidism and ophthalmopathy. Trimming at V came to 6 bases and at J to 5 bases, leaving 8 bases not matched to a gene. Germline CDR1 reads SNHLY; CDR2 reads FYNNEI. The CDR3 length is 14 residues. Ten or more counts support this clonotype. Amplification of TCR beta CDR3 regions used RNA as the template. The HTBI primer set drove a first-round RT-PCR of the TCR CDR3. TCRdb analysed the multiplex PCR reads with MiXCR anew, one entry per CDR3 protein. Of approximately 380,000 distinct CDR3 sequences in the sample, roughly an eighth were seen once.

The sample was blood. This chain connects TRBV2 to TRBJ1-2, with 8 positions matching TRBD1. This clonotype originated in a man aged 50 or older with Graves' ophthalmopathy. The CDR3 nucleotides are TGTGCCAGCAGCGATACAGGGGGTTGGTATGGCTACACCTTC. Protein sequence: CASSDTGGWYGYTF. Variable domain in full (rest from reference TRBV2 and TRBJ1-2): EPEVTQTPSHQVTQMGQEVILRCVPISNHLYFYWYRQILGQKVEFLVSFYNNEISEKSEIFDDQFSVERPDGSNFTLKIRSTKLEDSAMYFCASSDTGGWYGYTFGSGTRLTVV.